Ten or more counts support the clone carrying this T cell receptor beta chain. CDR3 length: 15 amino acids. The germline CDR1 and CDR2 sequences are SGHTA and FQGTGA. V was trimmed by 5 bases and J by 2 bases, leaving 12 bases between them. TCRdb ran MiXCR on the RT-PCR reads and lists one entry per CDR3 protein. This table holds hundreds of thousands of distinct CDR3 sequences, approximately 15% found once. Input material: memory CD4+ T cells from blood. V usage is TRBV7-3 and J usage is TRBJ2-2; no reliable D call. The sequence came from a female donor in good health, serving as a healthy control. The CDR3 loop reads CASSPTSVNTGELFF. CDR3 DNA sequence: TGTGCCAGCAGCCCGACCTCGGTAAACACCGGGGAGCTGTTTTTT.